Given below is one TCR beta chain in context. Its antigen remains unknown. The sample comes from a study of PD-1 blockade in classical Hodgkin lymphoma. Study summary: Intravenous infusions of nivolumab 3 mg/kg reached patients every 2 weeks. Study-level points and caveats: Relapsed/refractory patients reportedly had lower baseline diversity than newly diagnosed patients. A significant rise in TCR diversity by C4D1 was seen for CD4+ but not CD8+ cells.

Profiling relied on immunoSEQ multiplex PCR, and the TCRdb table lists in-frame clones only, not all of them. The table records roughly 140,000 clones, approximately 80% of them present only once. Each patient's relapse followed autologous stem cell transplantation, and brentuximab vedotin exposure varied. Complete response, partial response or progressive disease made up the best responses. V lost 7 bases to trimming and J lost 3 bases, with 12 bases between them. The CDR3 is 13 residues long. CDR1 and CDR2 (germline): MNHNS, SASEGT. The chain employs TRBV6-1 and TRBJ1-2; D ambiguous. This TCR came from a human donor with classical Hodgkin lymphoma. Sequenced material: peripheral blood mononuclear cells (PBMCs), taken before the second cycle of nivolumab. DNA of the CDR3: TGTGCCAGCACCGAAAAGGGTGACTATGGCTACACCTTC. As protein: CASTEKGDYGYTF.